This is a list of T cell receptor beta chains from one sample in a study of T cells after yellow fever vaccination. TCRdb re-called the 5' RACE reads through MiXCR, storing one row per CDR3 protein. The table has hundreds of thousands of distinct CDR3 sequences, 11% seen once; the top ten hold more than 15%. This specimen consisted of PBMCs, obtained on the day of the first yellow fever vaccination. These receptor sequences come from a man aged 18-30 years who received the YFV17D yellow fever vaccine. CDR3s include the opening cysteine and the closing phenylalanine or tryptophan. Fields, in order: clone size, D gene, CDR3 length, J gene, V gene, CDR3 protein, CDR3 DNA. The D gene is left open where the match is weak. Rows may omit the clone size; those that give it use once, few, many or a size class.

>few|-|13|TRBJ2-5|TRBV12-5
CASGSGREETQYF
TGTGCTAGTGGTAGCGGACGGGAAGAGACCCAGTACTTC
>few|TRBD1|15|TRBJ2-1|TRBV11-2
CASSLAQGAYNEQFF
TGTGCCAGCAGCTTAGCCCAGGGGGCTTACAATGAGCAGTTCTTC
>few|TRBD2|16|TRBJ2-7|TRBV7-2
CASSLTSGESSYEQYF
TGTGCCAGCAGCCTTACTAGCGGGGAGAGCTCCTACGAGCAGTACTTC
>few|-|16|TRBJ2-1|TRBV10-3
CATGMTLFAPNNEQFF
TGTGCCACGGGGATGACTCTTTTTGCGCCGAACAATGAGCAGTTCTTC
>many|-|13|TRBJ2-7|TRBV29-1
CSVEDEAGSEQYF
TGCAGCGTTGAAGATGAAGCAGGGTCGGAGCAGTACTTC
>once|-|12|TRBJ2-5|TRBV28
CASSLPGSGQYF
TGTGCCAGCAGTTTACCCGGAAGTGGCCAGTACTTC
>-|-|13|TRBJ2-1|TRBV6-1
CASTDQSYNEQFF
TGTGCCAGCACTGATCAATCCTACAATGAGCAGTTCTTC
>few|TRBD1|15|TRBJ2-2|TRBV7-2
CASSRGQGVIGELFF
TGTGCCAGCAGCCGCGGACAGGGGGTGATCGGGGAGCTGTTTTTT
>few|TRBD1|15|TRBJ1-1|TRBV9
CASSALDRGDTEAFF
TGTGCCAGCAGCGCCCTGGACAGGGGGGACACTGAAGCTTTCTTT
>-|-|15|TRBJ1-5|TRBV4-3
CASSLEANSNQPQHF
TGCGCCAGCAGCCTAGAGGCTAATAGCAATCAGCCCCAGCATTTT
>few|-|13|TRBJ1-5|TRBV30
CAWSPTFGTEEHF
TGTGCCTGGAGCCCCACGTTCGGGACTGAAGAGCATTTT
>many|-|16|TRBJ2-1|TRBV12-3/TRBV12-4
CASSLVQGSSYNEQFF
TGTGCCAGCAGTTTAGTACAGGGAAGCTCCTACAATGAGCAGTTCTTC
>-|-|13|TRBJ2-1|TRBV3-1
CASSPLGHNEQFF
TGTGCCAGCAGCCCCTTAGGCCACAATGAGCAGTTCTTC
>-|-|15|TRBJ2-5|TRBV18
CASSLLSGGQETQYF
TGTGCCAGCTCACTCCTTTCTGGGGGTCAAGAGACCCAGTACTTC
>few|-|16|TRBJ2-2|TRBV4-2
CASSQWQGRNTGELFF
TGTGCCAGCAGCCAATGGCAGGGGCGGAACACCGGGGAGCTGTTTTTT
>-|-|14|TRBJ2-5|TRBV7-2
CASSSIERRETQYF
TGTGCCAGCAGCTCCATCGAGCGTAGAGAGACCCAGTACTTC
>-|TRBD1|15|TRBJ1-5|TRBV9
CASSVQGGSNQPQHF
TGTGCCAGCAGCGTTCAGGGGGGGAGCAATCAGCCCCAGCATTTT
>-|TRBD2|18|TRBJ2-3|TRBV10-1
CASLVESGGGRVTDTQYF
TGCGCCAGCTTAGTCGAGAGCGGGGGGGGCAGAGTCACAGATACGCAGTATTTT
>few|TRBD1|15|TRBJ1-2|TRBV6-5
CASSWTGFDHYGYTF
TGTGCCAGCAGTTGGACAGGGTTTGATCACTATGGCTACACCTTC
>few|-|18|TRBJ2-3|TRBV21-1
CASSKSYPPPRLGDTQYF
TGTGCCAGCAGCAAATCTTACCCCCCACCTAGACTAGGGGATACGCAGTATTTT
>few|TRBD2|13|TRBJ2-1|TRBV20-1
CSARPLETGGQFF
TGCAGTGCTAGACCACTAGAAACGGGGGGGCAGTTCTTC
>few|-|15|TRBJ2-3|TRBV9
CASSPHLGTTDTQYF
TGTGCCAGCAGCCCCCACCTAGGGACCACAGATACGCAGTATTTT
>few|-|15|TRBJ1-1|TRBV6-2/TRBV6-3
CASSTYGGQGIGAFF
TGTGCCAGCAGTACTTATGGCGGGCAGGGGATTGGAGCTTTCTTT
>many|-|12|TRBJ2-6|TRBV7-9
CASSLRANVLTF
TGTGCCAGCAGCTTACGGGCCAACGTCCTGACTTTC
>-|-|15|TRBJ1-3|TRBV6-5
CASSYGLPSGNTIYF
TGTGCCAGCAGTTACGGGTTGCCCTCTGGAAACACCATATATTTT
>-|TRBD2|17|TRBJ2-2|TRBV5-1
CASSLSTVAGKAGELFF
TGCGCCAGCAGCTTGTCGACAGTAGCGGGGAAAGCCGGGGAGCTGTTTTTT
>few|-|16|TRBJ2-3|TRBV19
CATAPNRLGRTDTQYF
TGTGCCACAGCCCCCAACCGCCTGGGGCGCACAGATACGCAGTATTTT
>few|-|13|TRBJ1-5|TRBV20-1
CSARELGEGPQHF
TGCAGTGCTAGAGAATTAGGAGAGGGGCCCCAGCATTTT
>-|TRBD2|13|TRBJ2-1|TRBV19
CASRLAGGWEQFF
TGTGCCAGCAGACTAGCGGGGGGTTGGGAGCAGTTCTTC
>-|TRBD2|16|TRBJ2-3|TRBV28
CASSSALAANTDTQYF
TGTGCCAGCAGTTCTGCACTAGCGGCGAACACAGATACGCAGTATTTT
>few|TRBD2|16|TRBJ2-5|TRBV20-1
CSAREAGRGAAKTQYF
TGCAGTGCTAGAGAAGCAGGGCGGGGGGCGGCGAAGACCCAGTACTTC
>many|-|14|TRBJ1-1|TRBV5-1
CASSLPGSYTEAFF
TGCGCCAGCAGCCTGCCCGGGAGCTACACTGAAGCTTTCTTT
>few|-|14|TRBJ1-1|TRBV4-1
CASSQVRLNTEAFF
TGCGCCAGCAGCCAAGTTCGCCTGAACACTGAAGCTTTCTTT
>few|TRBD1|17|TRBJ2-3|TRBV5-1
CASSLAHTGDNTDTQYF
TGCGCCAGCAGCTTGGCCCATACAGGGGACAACACAGATACGCAGTATTTT
>-|-|12|TRBJ2-7|TRBV5-6
CASSLVDNYKYF
TGTGCCAGCAGCTTGGTCGACAATTATAAGTACTTC
>-|-|17|TRBJ2-3|TRBV27
CASSSSWVRATTDTQYF
TGTGCCAGCAGTTCTTCATGGGTTAGGGCGACGACAGATACGCAGTATTTT
>many|-|12|TRBJ2-5|TRBV7-9
CASSLNQETQYF
TGTGCCAGCAGCTTAAACCAAGAGACCCAGTACTTC
>few|TRBD2|20|TRBJ2-1|TRBV7-6
CASSFPGTSGGRSSYNEQFF
TGTGCCAGCAGCTTTCCCGGGACTAGCGGGGGTCGGAGCTCCTACAATGAGCAGTTCTTC
>-|-|15|TRBJ2-2|TRBV10-3
CALGAGLLNTGELFF
TGTGCCCTCGGGGCAGGGCTTTTGAACACCGGGGAGCTGTTTTTT
>-|-|13|TRBJ1-3|TRBV5-1
CASSKEPGNTIYF
TGCGCCAGCAGCAAAGAGCCTGGAAACACCATATATTTT
>few|-|17|TRBJ2-4|TRBV4-1
CASSQAQGGLAKNIQYF
TGCGCCAGCAGCCAGGCTCAAGGGGGACTAGCCAAAAACATTCAGTACTTC
>few|TRBD1|16|TRBJ2-3|TRBV7-9
CASSSGQGIWTDTQYF
TGTGCCAGCAGCTCAGGACAGGGGATTTGGACAGATACGCAGTATTTT
>few|TRBD1|15|TRBJ2-3|TRBV29-1
CSVKGTGGTTDTQYF
TGCAGCGTAAAAGGGACAGGTGGGACGACAGATACGCAGTATTTT
>-|-|14|TRBJ1-5|TRBV4-1
CASSQRLLNQPQHF
TGCGCCAGCAGCCAGAGGCTACTCAATCAGCCCCAGCATTTT
>many|TRBD2|15|TRBJ2-3|TRBV5-1
CASSQIAGVTDTQYF
TGCGCCAGCAGCCAAATAGCGGGGGTGACAGATACGCAGTATTTT
>few|-|15|TRBJ1-4|TRBV6-2/TRBV6-3
CATPFGTATNEKLFF
TGTGCCACCCCGTTTGGGACCGCAACTAATGAAAAACTGTTTTTT
>many|-|12|TRBJ1-5|TRBV7-2
CASSFYNQPQHF
TGTGCCAGCAGCTTTTACAATCAGCCCCAGCATTTT
>few|-|13|TRBJ1-5|TRBV6-2/TRBV6-3
CASSEGGNQPQHF
TGTGCCAGCAGCGAAGGGGGCAATCAGCCCCAGCATTTT
>few|TRBD2|15|TRBJ2-5|TRBV7-2
CASSTGLAGGGTQYF
TGTGCCAGCAGCACGGGACTAGCGGGGGGTGGGACCCAGTACTTC
>-|TRBD1|14|TRBJ2-1|TRBV20-1
CSAQPGQGTVEQFF
TGCAGTGCTCAGCCGGGACAGGGGACTGTTGAGCAGTTCTTC
>-|-|13|TRBJ1-2|TRBV6-5
CASSSGWGDGYTF
TGTGCCAGCAGTTCCGGATGGGGGGATGGCTACACCTTC
>many|TRBD2|12|TRBJ2-1|TRBV6-2/TRBV6-3
CASSPRTSGGYF
TGTGCCAGCAGCCCCAGGACTAGCGGGGGCTACTTC
>-|TRBD2|19|TRBJ2-2|TRBV12-3/TRBV12-4
CASSFWGLAGFSSTGELFF
TGTGCCAGCAGTTTCTGGGGACTAGCGGGGTTTAGCAGCACCGGGGAGCTGTTTTTT
>few|TRBD2|16|TRBJ2-1|TRBV7-9
CASSFGLAGGQSEQFF
TGTGCCAGCAGCTTCGGACTAGCGGGGGGGCAGAGTGAGCAGTTCTTC
>-|-|17|TRBJ2-6|TRBV18
CASSPPGRDSGANVLTF
TGTGCCAGCTCACCACCCGGACGGGACTCTGGGGCCAACGTCCTGACTTTC
>-|TRBD2|17|TRBJ2-1|TRBV5-4
CASSPPPLAGVAYEQFF
TGTGCCAGCAGCCCCCCCCCTCTAGCGGGGGTTGCATATGAGCAGTTCTTC